The T cell receptor (beta chain) described here comes from a study of T cell responses to AZD1222 COVID-19 vaccine. Concerning this clone itself: Its antigen remains unknown.

The assay was immunoSEQ multiplex PCR, and TCRdb's table has in-frame clones only and misses some. Found here are 96,000 or so clones, roughly 90% of them singletons; the top ten hold approximately 30%. General observations from the study: Reportedly, nearly half of unique spike TCRs recognized epitopes outside B.1.351/B.1.1.7 mutations. Spike-specific TCRs gained breadth and depth after people received two AZD1222 doses. Spike was spanned by vaccine-associated CD4 TCRs, which were dominant at 160-218 and 743-854. Mostly white British, mostly female donors; authors suggested clonal diversity may be underestimated.

The CDR3 consists of 12 residues. CDR1 and CDR2 (germline): MNHEY, SVGEGT. The ends were cut back, 2 bases at V and 0 bases at J, with 2 bases in the middle. The material was peripheral blood, obtained on day 0 of AZD1222 vaccination. The TCR sequence derives from an adult in good health. This rearrangement joins TRBV6-2 or TRBV6-3 to TRBJ2-7; D is uncertain. CDR3 sequence (DNA): TGTGCCAGCAGTTACCCCTCCTACGAGCAGTACTTC. Protein: CASSYPSYEQYF.